These 30 T cell receptor beta chains were sequenced from one sample in a study of patients and donors after allogeneic stem cell transplantation. One entry per CDR3 protein results from TCRdb running MiXCR on the RT-PCR reads. Among more than 75,000 distinct CDR3 sequences listed, approximately 5.2% were seen once. Sequenced sample: blood, either unsorted or a sorted T cell fraction (not recorded which). These receptors all stem from a human donor who was either an allogeneic HSCT recipient or a stem cell or donor lymphocyte infusion donor (not recorded which). It is not recorded whose cells these are; they may come from a transplant donor.

This clonotype appeared many times. V gene TRBV30 combines with J gene TRBJ1-5; unclear D gene. Trimming removed 6 bases from V and 1 base from J, with 10 bases in between. The CDR3 loop spans 13 amino acids. Germline CDR1 GTSNPN, CDR2 SVGIG (reference sequence). The CDR3 region is CACGRESNQPQHF. The CDR3 coding sequence is TGTGCCTGTGGGCGGGAGAGCAATCAGCCCCAGCATTTT.

This chain links TRBV3-1 with TRBJ1-4; no clear D. The germline V gene has CDR1 LGHDT and CDR2 YNNKEL (reference sequence). The CDR3 contains 12 residues. V lost 0 bases to trimming and J lost 9 bases, with 5 bases between them. Written as DNA, the CDR3 is TGTGCCAGCAGCCAAGATGAGAAAAAACTGTTTTTT. Its translation: CASSQDEKKLFF.

This clonotype was recorded at least ten times. The chain is built from TRBV5-1 and TRBJ1-2; D gene uncertain. V was trimmed by 4 bases and J by 4 bases, leaving 11 bases between them. The CDR3 covers 13 residues. Germline V gives CDR1 SGHRS, CDR2 YFSETQ. CDR3 in DNA: TGCGCCAGCAGCCCTCTGGGCTCCTATGGCTACACCTTC. It yields the protein CASSPLGSYGYTF.

This clonotype was detected many times. This chain uses TRBV24-1 with TRBJ2-1, with D tentatively TRBD2 (6 bases). The germline V gene has CDR1 KGHDR and CDR2 SFDVKD. V lost 6 bases to trimming and J lost 0 bases, with 14 bases between them. The CDR3 runs 16 residues. CDR3 amino acids: CATSRAGTSSYNEQFF. The CDR3 DNA reads TGTGCCACCAGTAGGGCGGGGACGAGCTCCTACAATGAGCAGTTCTTC.

Ten or more counts support this clonotype. V and J are TRBV11-3 and TRBJ1-1; D is perhaps TRBD1 (6 bases). The CDR3 covers 15 residues. Trimming took off 5 bases at V and 5 bases at J, with 18 bases between the two ends. Germline V gene data show CDR1 as SGHNT and CDR2 as YENEEA. The chain's CDR3 is CASSPGFLRGTEAFF. The DNA of the CDR3 is TGTGCCAGCAGCCCAGGTTTCCTGAGGGGGACTGAAGCTTTCTTT. Filled out from reference TRBV11-3 and TRBJ1-1, the complete variable domain reads EAGVVQSPRYKIIEKKQPVAFWCNPISGHNTLYWYLQNLGQGPELLIRYENEEAVDDSQLPKDRFSAERLKGVDSTLKIQPAELGDSAVYLCASSPGFLRGTEAFFGQGTRLTVV.

This clonotype was counted at least ten times. This chain joins TRBV7-8 and TRBJ1-2, with 8 bases identical to TRBD1. In germline, CDR1 is SGHVS, CDR2 FQNEAQ. There are 15 residues in the CDR3. Trimming removed 3 bases from V and 4 bases from J; junction bases left unmatched: 7. CDR3 nucleotide sequence: TGTGCCAGCAGCTTGGCCCAGGGGGCGGGCTATGGCTACACCTTC. This encodes CASSLAQGAGYGYTF.

This clonotype occurred once. A read error may explain this, as a much larger clone is one base away. The CDR3 does not end in the conserved phenylalanine or tryptophan, so this is likely a read error. The CDR3 sequence is CASSPGVGPQETQYS. The CDR3, as DNA: TGTGCCAGCAGCCCGGGGGTGGGACCCCAAGAGACCCAGTACTCC. V and J are TRBV7-9 and TRBJ2-5; maybe TRBD2 (6 bases). V shed 5 bases and J shed 1 base, with 14 bases lying between them. CDR1 and CDR2 (germline): SEHNR, FQNEAQ (reference sequence). CDR3 length: 15 residues.

This clonotype showed up just a few times. This chain links TRBV5-6 with TRBJ2-5; 8 nucleotides line up with TRBD1. The CDR3 has 14 residues. V lost 4 bases, J lost 1 base, and 3 bases stayed unmatched. Germline V lookup: CDR1 SGHDT, CDR2 YYEEEE. CDR3 residues: CASSRGQGQETQYF. As DNA, the CDR3 is TGTGCCAGCAGCCGAGGACAGGGCCAAGAGACCCAGTACTTC. Complete variable domain (other parts from reference TRBV5-6 and TRBJ2-5): DAGVTQSPTHLIKTRGQQVTLRCSPKSGHDTVSWYQQALGQGPQFIFQYYEEEERQRGNFPDRFSGHQFPNYSSELNVNALLLGDSALYLCASSRGQGQETQYFGPGTRLLVL.

The chain carries TRBV5-1 and TRBJ2-3; 11 nucleotides align to TRBD2. Germline values: CDR1 SGHRS, CDR2 YFSETQ. Trimming removed 4 bases from V and 2 bases from J; junction bases left unmatched: 6. The CDR3 covers 16 residues. The CDR3 nucleotides are TGCGCCAGCAGCCTACTAGCGGGAGTCTCCACAGATACGCAGTATTTT. Its translation: CASSLLAGVSTDTQYF.

This chain uses TRBV21-1 with TRBJ2-4. TRBV21-1 is a recognized pseudogene. The CDR3 has 15 residues. The CDR3 here is CASSKDLLAKNIQYF. The CDR3 DNA reads as TGTGCCAGCAGCAAAGATCTTCTAGCCAAAAACATTCAGTACTTC.

This clonotype has a handful of counts. This chain joins TRBV30 and TRBJ1-3; D unclear. The CDR3 runs to 10 residues. Trimming shortened V by 2 bases and J by 14 bases, and 10 bases separated the two germline ends. The V gene's germline CDR1 is GTSNPN and CDR2 SVGIG (reference sequence). This CDR3 is CAWSTTSVYF. CDR3 DNA: TGTGCCTGGAGTACGACCTCAGTATATTTT.

V gene TRBV19 combines with J gene TRBJ1-2; D is possibly TRBD1 (5 bases). The V end was cut by 4 bases, the J end by 4 bases, with 25 bases between. Germline V lookup: CDR1 LNHDA, CDR2 SQIVND (reference sequence). The CDR3 runs 18 residues. CDR3 in DNA: TGTGCCAGTAGTACACGGAGAGCCACAGGATTAGAAGTCTATGGCTACACCTTC. Encoded protein: CASSTRRATGLEVYGYTF.

This clonotype has ten or more counts. CDR3 sequence (DNA): TGTGCCAGCAGTTTACCAGGGGGCGAAGGTCAGCCCCAGCATTTT. Translation: CASSLPGGEGQPQHF. V and J are TRBV12-3 or TRBV12-4 and TRBJ1-5, with 8 bases matching TRBD1. The J segment lost 6 bases and the V segment lost 2 bases, leaving 6 bases of the junction unmatched. The CDR3 has 15 amino acids.

This clonotype was observed many times. This rearrangement joins TRBV7-8 to TRBJ2-5; weak D call: TRBD2 (6 bases). Germline-derived CDR1 and CDR2 are SGHVS and FQNEAQ. The germline V and J ends were trimmed by 5 bases and 1 base, with 11 bases remaining between them. The CDR3 is 14 amino acids. CDR3 loop: CASSPRTIQETQYF. The CDR3 region has the DNA TGTGCCAGCAGCCCAAGGACTATCCAAGAGACCCAGTACTTC.

By proportion, this clonotype is medium-sized. The chain's CDR3 is CSVEGDTYGYTF. The CDR3 region has the DNA TGCAGCGTTGAAGGGGACACCTATGGCTACACCTTC. This chain uses TRBV29-1 with TRBJ1-2; D is perhaps TRBD1 (6 bases). Trimming left V 1 base short and J 4 bases short, with 7 bases between. The CDR3 runs 12 residues. From germline, CDR1 is SQVTM and CDR2 ANQGSEA.

This clonotype was counted ten times or more. V usage is TRBV12-3 or TRBV12-4 and J usage is TRBJ1-5; D perhaps matches TRBD1 (6 bases). The CDR3 totals 16 residues. Deletions cut 5 bases from V and 9 bases from J, with 23 bases between. CDR3 bases: TGTGCCAGCAGTCCGCCGGGACAATCACAATTTGGGCCCCAGCATTTT. This gives the protein CASSPPGQSQFGPQHF.

This clonotype was detected ten times or more. CDR3 in DNA: TGTGCCTGGAGTACCAGTGGGACAGGGGAAGCCAATCAGCCCCAGCATTTT. Translated: CAWSTSGTGEANQPQHF. The V and J genes are TRBV30 and TRBJ1-5; 10 nucleotides agree with TRBD1. The CDR3 is 17 residues long. Germline V gene lookup returns CDR1 GTSNPN and CDR2 SVGIG (reference sequence). V gave up 2 bases and J gave up 3 bases; unmatched junction bases: 10.

Many counts were recorded for this clonotype. This chain uses TRBV28 with TRBJ2-7; 11 bases fit TRBD1. The germline gives CDR1 MDHEN, CDR2 SYDVKM. The CDR3 consists of 17 residues. Unmatched junction bases numbered 7, after V lost 3 bases and J lost 0 bases. The CDR3 bases are TGTGCCAGCAGTTTCACCAGGACAGGGGGCCTCTCCTACGAGCAGTACTTC. It is translated as CASSFTRTGGLSYEQYF.

This clonotype has ten or more counts. The J gene is TRBJ1-1, the V gene TRBV5-1; no firm D call. V dropped 4 bases and J dropped 7 bases, with 17 bases sitting between them. The V gene's germline CDR1 is SGHRS and CDR2 YFSETQ. The CDR3 loop spans 14 amino acids. The DNA of the CDR3 is TGCGCCAGCAGCCCGTCGGCTGACCACTTTGAAGCTTTCTTT. Protein sequence: CASSPSADHFEAFF.

The sample holds many counts of this clonotype. The chain carries TRBV19 and TRBJ1-1; the D is unclear. The V end lost 3 bases, the J end lost 0 bases, and 8 bases lay between the germline ends. The CDR3 length is 14 residues. Looked up from germline, CDR1 is LNHDA and CDR2 is SQIVND (reference sequence). CDR3 in amino acids: CASSIGQMNTEAFF. The CDR3 nucleotides are TGTGCCAGTAGTATTGGGCAGATGAACACTGAAGCTTTCTTT.

This clonotype was seen at least ten times. The chain uses TRBV28 and TRBJ2-1; no reliable D call. This CDR3 spans 12 amino acids. CDR1 and CDR2 from the germline V gene are MDHEN and SYDVKM. Trimming stripped 10 bases from V and 5 bases from J, with 12 bases between. CDR3 amino acids: CATNPRNNEQFF. The CDR3 DNA is TGTGCCACCAACCCAAGAAACAATGAGCAGTTCTTC.

This clonotype was counted between two and nine times. This sequence joins TRBV11-2 and TRBJ2-5, with D maybe TRBD1 (5 bases). CDR1 and CDR2 from the germline V gene are SGHAT and FQNNGV. Trimming left V 5 bases short and J 7 bases short, with 14 bases between. This CDR3 region has 13 residues. CDR3 coding DNA: TGTGCCAGCAGCAATCAGGGTCGCGGGACCCAGTACTTC. The encoded protein is CASSNQGRGTQYF.

The genes are TRBV4-1 and TRBJ2-5, with D perhaps TRBD1 (6 bases). This CDR3 region has 14 residues. The V gene lost 1 base and the J gene lost 1 base, with 7 bases spanning the gap. Germline CDR1 and CDR2: MGHRA and YSYEKL. Here the CDR3 reads CASSQGTAQETQYF. Here the CDR3 DNA reads TGCGCCAGCAGCCAAGGGACAGCCCAAGAGACCCAGTACTTC.

Ten or more counts support this clonotype. The rearrangement uses TRBV10-3 and TRBJ2-5; 7 nucleotides agree with TRBD2. This CDR3 spans 14 amino acids. J gave up 7 bases and V 11 bases, and 16 bases lay outside the gene matches. CDR1 and CDR2 from the germline V gene are ENHRY and SYGVKD. CDR3 sequence: CAAGEGRAPRTQYF. DNA for the CDR3: TGTGCCGCGGGGGAGGGAAGAGCCCCAAGGACCCAGTACTTC.

The sample holds many counts of this clonotype. This rearrangement joins TRBV15 to TRBJ2-2, with D tentatively TRBD2 (6 bases). The CDR3 has 14 amino acids. Germline CDR1 reads LNHNV; CDR2 reads YYDKDF (reference sequence). Trimming removed 0 bases at V and 8 bases at J, with 10 bases between. This CDR3 reads CATSRETLAGELFF. CDR3 sequence (DNA): TGTGCCACCAGCAGAGAAACGCTAGCGGGGGAGCTGTTTTTT.

This clonotype showed up just a few times. The rearrangement joins TRBV30 to TRBJ1-2; D gene unclear. Germline CDR1 GTSNPN, CDR2 SVGIG (reference sequence). The CDR3 runs 13 residues. Trimming left V 0 bases short and J 2 bases short, with 7 bases between. The CDR3 DNA reads TGTGCCTGGAGTGTGGTCACGAACTATGGCTACACCTTC. It yields the protein CAWSVVTNYGYTF.

This clonotype was counted a few times. This rearrangement joins TRBV20-1 to TRBJ1-2, with 7 bases fitting TRBD1. The CDR3 has 14 amino acids. CDR1 is DFQATT, CDR2 SNEGSKA, per germline (reference sequence). Losses at the gene ends were 2 bases for V and 7 bases for J; bases not matched to a gene: 10. CDR3 region: CSARKLDREVGYTF. The CDR3 nucleotides read TGCAGTGCTAGAAAGCTCGACAGGGAGGTTGGCTACACCTTC.

This clonotype was counted many times. The genes are TRBV27 and TRBJ2-2, with D unclear. Trimming pared 3 bases from V and 4 bases from J, leaving 3 bases between. The CDR3 totals 12 residues. Per the germline V gene, CDR1 is MNHEY and CDR2 is SMNVEV (reference sequence). The DNA for the CDR3 is TGTGCCAGCAGTTTGGTCACCGGGGAGCTGTTTTTT. The encoded protein is CASSLVTGELFF.

Ten or more counts support this clonotype. The CDR3 sequence is CATSDGDRPYTEAFF. In nucleotides, the CDR3 is TGTGCCACCAGCGATGGGGACAGGCCTTACACTGAAGCTTTCTTT. The chain joins TRBV15 to TRBJ1-1; 8 bases are a match to TRBD1. Germline-derived CDR1 and CDR2 are LNHNV and YYDKDF (reference sequence). The V and J ends lost 5 bases and 3 bases, in that order; junction bases with no gene match: 8. This CDR3 comprises 15 residues.

This clonotype was recorded many times. The chain couples TRBV10-2 to TRBJ2-2; D unclear. The germline V gene has CDR1 WSHSY and CDR2 SAAADI. CDR3 length: 14 residues. Trimming took 0 bases from V and 7 from J, leaving 9 bases between them. In DNA, the CDR3 is TGCGCCAGCAGTGAGTCGACGCTGGGCGGGGAGCTGTTTTTT. Amino acid sequence: CASSESTLGGELFF.